One sample yielded the 17 T cell receptor beta chains listed below, sequenced in a study of identical twins. TCRdb reprocessed the 5' RACE reads with MiXCR, giving one entry per CDR3 protein. The table lists roughly 1.6 million distinct CDR3 sequences, 25% to 35% of them singletons. The sequenced material came from cord blood. The receptors derive from a newborn girl in good health.

This clonotype was seen a handful of times. V and J are TRBV20-1 and TRBJ2-6; possible D gene TRBD1, 6 bases. The CDR3 consists of 14 residues. Deletions cut 6 bases from V and 7 bases from J, with 16 bases between. Germline V gene sequence: CDR1 DFQATT, CDR2 SNEGSKA (reference sequence). CDR3 amino acids: CSATRLQGANVLTF. The CDR3 coding sequence is TGCAGTGCCACAAGACTACAGGGCGCCAACGTCCTGACTTTC.

V usage is TRBV20-1 and J usage is TRBJ2-7; 8 bases match TRBD1. The CDR3 spans 12 residues. Per germline, CDR1 DFQATT and CDR2 SNEGSKA (reference sequence). Germline trimming cut 4 bases from V and 5 bases from J; bases unmatched to any gene: 4. CDR3 coding DNA: TGCAGTGCTATCAGGGGGCTGGACGAGCAGTACTTC. Protein: CSAIRGLDEQYF.

This clonotype has only a few counts. The CDR3 protein is CAWSVGGGTTDTQYF. The CDR3 coding sequence is TGTGCCTGGAGTGTAGGCGGGGGCACCACAGATACGCAGTATTTT. The chain recombines TRBV30 with TRBJ2-3, with D perhaps matching TRBD2 (7 bases). Germline loops: CDR1 GTSNPN, CDR2 SVGIG (reference sequence). Between the trimmed V and J ends, which lost 0 bases and 2 bases, there was a span of 12 bases. The length of the CDR3 is 15 residues.

This clonotype appeared a few times. The genes are TRBV20-1 and TRBJ2-3; TRBD2 is a possible D gene (6 bases). This CDR3 is 13 amino acids long. CDR1 DFQATT and CDR2 SNEGSKA come from the germline V gene (reference sequence). The CDR3 sequence: CTCGTRNPDTQYF. CDR3 DNA sequence: TGCACCTGCGGGACCCGGAACCCAGATACGCAGTATTTT.

V and J are TRBV3-1 and TRBJ1-2; no firm D call. Germline CDR1 and CDR2: LGHDT and YNNKEL (reference sequence). This CDR3 comprises 14 residues. V lost 0 bases and J lost 8, with 13 bases in between. CDR3 residues: CASSQDWREDGYTF. CDR3 DNA: TGTGCCAGCAGCCAAGATTGGAGGGAGGACGGCTACACCTTC. The full variable domain, rest sourced from reference TRBV3-1 and TRBJ1-2, is DTAVSQTPKYLVTQMGNDKSIKCEQNLGHDTMYWYKQDSKKFLKIMFSYNNKELIINETVPNRFSPKSPDKAHLNLHINSLELGDSAVYFCASSQDWREDGYTFGSGTRLTVV.

This rearrangement joins TRBV13 to TRBJ2-1; weak D call: TRBD2 (7 bases). Germline V gene lookup returns CDR1 PRHDT and CDR2 FYEKMQ (reference sequence). There are 19 residues in the CDR3. Trimming took 4 bases from V and 3 from J, leaving 25 bases between them. CDR3 sequence: CASSSDSWAREEDYNEQFF. The CDR3 nucleotides are TGTGCCAGCAGCTCGGACAGCTGGGCACGGGAGGAGGACTACAATGAGCAGTTCTTC.

This clonotype was counted a few times. This chain uses TRBV7-2 with TRBJ1-4, with TRBD1 identical over 8 bases. The CDR3 totals 17 residues. Germline trimming cut 2 bases from V and 2 bases from J; bases unmatched to any gene: 7. CDR1 SGHTA and CDR2 FQGNSA come from the germline V gene. The chain's CDR3 is CASSLWAGGGTNEKLFF. Here the CDR3 DNA reads TGTGCCAGCAGCTTATGGGCAGGGGGCGGCACTAATGAAAAACTGTTTTTT.

The chain has TRBV5-4 and TRBJ2-2, with TRBD1 identical over 9 bases. The germline V gene has CDR1 SGHNT and CDR2 YYREEE (reference sequence). The CDR3 spans 14 residues. Trimming took 3 bases from V and 6 from J; bases not matched to a gene: 3. The CDR3 DNA reads as TGTGCCAGCAGCTCCTGGGACAGGGCCGGGGAGCTGTTTTTT. It yields the protein CASSSWDRAGELFF.

In its sample, this clonotype was seen a few times. The rearrangement joins TRBV3-1 to TRBJ2-7; 11 bases match TRBD2. The CDR3 loop spans 14 amino acids. Trimming at V came to 2 bases and at J to 6 bases, leaving 3 bases not matched to a gene. The V gene's germline CDR1 is LGHDT and CDR2 YNNKEL (reference sequence). The CDR3 spells CASSQTSGGPEQYF. CDR3 nucleotides: TGTGCCAGCAGCCAAACTAGCGGGGGCCCCGAGCAGTACTTC.

This sequence joins TRBV14 and TRBJ2-7; 8 bases agree with TRBD1. The J segment lost 4 bases and the V segment lost 4 bases, leaving 9 bases of the junction unmatched. Germline V gene sequence: CDR1 SGHDN, CDR2 FVKESK. This CDR3 spans 15 amino acids. CDR3 nucleotide sequence: TGTGCCAGCAGCCTCCCGGGCAGGGGGCTTTACGAGCAGTACTTC. It is translated as CASSLPGRGLYEQYF.

This clonotype showed up just a few times. The chain carries TRBV3-1 and TRBJ1-6, with 7 bases matching TRBD1. The germline gives CDR1 LGHDT, CDR2 YNNKEL (reference sequence). Trimming cost V 0 bases and J 9 bases; bases outside gene matches: 11. This CDR3 region has 17 residues. The CDR3 nucleotides are TGTGCCAGCAGCCAAGATGCCTCCGGGACAGACTCTTCACCCCTCCACTTT. Protein sequence: CASSQDASGTDSSPLHF.

There are many counts of this clonotype. The CDR3 is CASSEPGAYGYTF. CDR3 DNA: TGTGCCAGCAGTGAGCCCGGGGCTTATGGCTACACCTTC. J is TRBJ1-2 and V is TRBV25-1, with D perhaps matching TRBD1 (5 bases). Trimming stripped 3 bases from V and 5 bases from J, with 10 bases between. The germline gives CDR1 MGHDK, CDR2 SYGVNS. This CDR3 has 13 residues.

The chain joins TRBV20-1 to TRBJ2-5, with D unclear. The germline gives CDR1 DFQATT, CDR2 SNEGSKA (reference sequence). This CDR3 has 16 residues. V was shortened by 0 bases and J by 0 bases, with 14 bases between the two germline ends. The CDR3 protein is CSARDPQRTYQETQYF. As DNA, the CDR3 is TGCAGTGCTAGAGATCCGCAAAGGACGTACCAAGAGACCCAGTACTTC.

This clonotype was counted once. This chain joins TRBV21-1 and TRBJ2-4; the D segment call TRBD2 is taken from the table without a DNA check. TRBV21-1 is classified as a pseudogene. The CDR3 contains 18 residues. The CDR3 nucleotides are TGTGCCAGCAGCAAAGGTGGTAGCGGGAGGAGGTCCTACAATGAGCAGTACTTC. Protein sequence: CASSKGGSGRRSYNEQYF.

The sample holds a few counts of this clonotype. This sequence joins TRBV28 and TRBJ1-5, with a possible D match to TRBD1 (5 bases). Germline assignment: CDR1 MDHEN and CDR2 SYDVKM. V was cut by 2 bases and J by 3 bases, with 8 bases left in between. The CDR3 extends over 14 amino acids. The CDR3 protein is CASSLRDYNQPQHF. DNA for the CDR3: TGTGCCAGCAGTTTACGGGACTACAATCAGCCCCAGCATTTT.

This chain uses TRBV24-1 with TRBJ2-3, with 8 bases identical to TRBD2. Germline V lookup: CDR1 KGHDR, CDR2 SFDVKD. With V trimmed by 5 bases and J by 1 base, 10 bases remained unmatched. The CDR3 extends over 17 amino acids. The CDR3 protein is CATSGFHTSGRTDTQYF. CDR3 DNA: TGTGCCACCAGTGGCTTCCATACTAGCGGACGCACAGATACGCAGTATTTT.

This rearrangement joins TRBV6-5 to TRBJ2-5; tentative D call: TRBD2 (6 bases). V lost 2 bases to trimming and J lost 4 bases, with 14 bases between them. CDR1 is MNHEY and CDR2 is SVGAGI in the germline V gene. This CDR3 spans 15 amino acids. For the CDR3, the DNA is TGTGCCAGCAGTTACCCCGGGTGGGGAGGAGAGACCCAGTACTTC. Translation: CASSYPGWGGETQYF.